Reported below is one T cell receptor (beta chain). Its antigen is as yet unknown. This specimen belongs to a study of cytomegalovirus exposure and HLA in healthy donors. Germline assignment: CDR1 MNHNS and CDR2 SASEGT. CDR3 size: 11 residues. The V gene lost 8 bases and the J gene lost 7 bases, with 12 bases spanning the gap. The PCR employed 60 Vbeta primers together with 13 Jbeta primers. The method was immunoSEQ multiplex PCR; TCRdb's version includes in-frame clones alone and lacks a portion of them. The repertoire holds roughly 220,000 clones, about two thirds seen once, with less than 3% in the top ten. Points from the study as a whole: There were some public TCRs occurring in many donors, but most TCR sequences were rare.

The V and J genes are TRBV6-1 and TRBJ2-7; no firm D call. This sequence originates from a man aged 35 to 55 in good health and CMV-seropositive. Source material: PBMCs. The CDR3 nucleotides are TGTGCCAGCTCCCAGACACGGGAGCAGTACTTC. Its translation: CASSQTREQYF.